This TCR beta chain was sequenced during a study of T cells expressing NK-cell markers. General study results and limits: In more than 5 donors, dominant CD3+CD56+NKG2C+ clonotypes ranked among the top 10 CD8+ clonotypes.

Germline V gives CDR1 DFQATT, CDR2 SNEGSKA (reference sequence). The CDR3 loop spans 14 amino acids. Each CDR3 protein gets one entry in TCRdb, which reprocessed the 5' RACE reads and gives no DNA. Its listing shows 300,000 or so distinct CDR3 sequences. Worth noting for this clonotype: Its specificity is unknown.

Sequencing was performed on blood T cells: a sorted CD56 or NKG2C T cell subset, CD4+ or CD8+ T cells, or bulk PBMC T cells (not recorded which). The V and J genes are TRBV20-1 and TRBJ2-1; TCRdb designates TRBD2, a call that cannot be tested without DNA. This TCR came from a woman aged 18 to 69 in good health. The CDR3 sequence: CSAIWRGGLNEQFF.